Below are 27 T cell receptor beta chains sequenced from a single sample in a study of vaccination effects on CD4 cells after COVID-19. These TCRs' antigens remain unknown. Antigen-specific CD4+ T cells expanded by the ViraFEST assay with viral peptide pools were then sequenced. When about ten days of culture had elapsed, CD4+ T cells were isolated. Nucleocapsid antibodies were negative in the vaccine recipients, who had never had SARS-CoV-2 infection. Some clones are missing from TCRdb's copy, which holds only in-frame ones; the method was immunoSEQ multiplex PCR. The data show roughly 52,000 clones, roughly 70% seen once. The input for sequencing was CD4+ T cells from PBMCs cultured with SARS-CoV-2 spike peptides, taken before COVID-19 vaccination. All receptors derive from a human donor who received a COVID-19 vaccine.

The CDR3 DNA sequence: TGTGCCAGCTCACCACGAGACAGGGGGGAGCAGTACTTC. Translated: CASSPRDRGEQYF. The chain recombines TRBV18 with TRBJ2-7; 9 nucleotides match TRBD1. Germline V gene sequence: CDR1 KGHSH, CDR2 LQKENI. There are 13 residues in the CDR3. V shed 1 base, J shed 7 bases, and the junction held 2 bases outside the gene matches. The full variable domain, its missing parts supplied by reference TRBV18 and TRBJ2-7, is NAGVMQNPRHLVRRRGQEARLRCSPMKGHSHVYWYRQLPEEGLKFMVYLQKENIIDESGMPKERFSAEFPKEGPSILRIQQVVRGDSAAYFCASSPRDRGEQYFGPGTRLTVT.

The chain combines TRBV7-9 with TRBJ1-1; no clear D gene. V lost 0 bases and J 4 bases, leaving 12 bases between the germline ends. Germline V CDR1 and CDR2: SEHNR, FQNEAQ (reference sequence). The CDR3 has 15 amino acids. The CDR3, as DNA: TGTGCCAGCAGCTTAGCTGGTAGACGGACCACTGAAGCTTTCTTT. Translating gives CASSLAGRRTTEAFF.

V is TRBV3-1 (or the pseudogene TRBV3-2) and J is TRBJ2-7; D might be TRBD1 (7 bases). The V gene lost 0 bases and the J gene lost 4 bases, with 16 bases spanning the gap. CDR3 length equals 16 residues. The germline CDR1 and CDR2 sequences are LGHDT and YNNKEL (reference sequence). The CDR3: CASSQDLPGGKYEQYF. DNA for the CDR3: TGTGCCAGCAGCCAAGATCTACCAGGGGGGAAATACGAGCAGTACTTC.

This clone was seen more than once but under ten times. The J gene is TRBJ1-6, the V gene TRBV2, with 8 bases aligning to TRBD1. Trimming took 6 bases from V and 4 from J; bases not matched to a gene: 2. Germline values: CDR1 SNHLY, CDR2 FYNNEI. This CDR3 is 14 amino acids long. CDR3 DNA: TGTGCCAGCAGGGACAGGGTGTATAATTCACCCCTCCACTTT. Encoded protein: CASRDRVYNSPLHF.

This clone was seen a few times. The J gene is TRBJ1-5, the V gene TRBV7-8; a possible D gene is TRBD1 (6 bases). Trimming removed 5 bases at V and 0 bases at J, with 17 bases between. The CDR3 is 17 residues long. Germline loops: CDR1 SGHVS, CDR2 FQNEAQ. CDR3 amino acids: CASSTGRGLSSNQPQHF. CDR3 in DNA: TGTGCCAGCAGCACCGGTCGGGGGCTAAGTAGCAATCAGCCCCAGCATTTT.

V gene TRBV7-9 combines with J gene TRBJ2-5; weak D call: TRBD2 (6 bases). The CDR3 is made up of 14 amino acids. CDR1 is SEHNR and CDR2 is FQNEAQ in the germline V gene (reference sequence). V lost 1 base, J lost 6 bases, and 12 bases lay in between. CDR3 amino acids: CASSLGGDEKTQYF. The CDR3 region has the DNA TGTGCCAGCAGCTTAGGCGGGGATGAAAAGACCCAGTACTTC.

V gene TRBV2 combines with J gene TRBJ1-5; D is uncertain. CDR3 size: 15 residues. Trimming took 6 bases from V and 4 from J, leaving 16 bases between them. Per the germline V gene, CDR1 is SNHLY and CDR2 is FYNNEI. The CDR3 is CASSALGVENQPQHF. DNA of the CDR3: TGTGCCAGCAGCGCACTGGGAGTTGAGAATCAGCCCCAGCATTTT.

The rearrangement uses TRBV5-5 and TRBJ2-3; TRBD1 matches 8 bases. V dropped 0 bases and J dropped 5; count of bases not matched to a gene: 8. Germline CDR1 is SGHKS and CDR2 is YYEKEE (reference sequence). This CDR3 has 16 residues. This CDR3 reads CASSLVVGQVIDTQYF. CDR3 bases: TGTGCCAGCAGCTTGGTGGTGGGACAGGTCATAGATACGCAGTATTTT.

The chain carries TRBV5-1 and TRBJ2-1; D not resolved. The ends were cut back, 1 base at V and 0 bases at J, with 11 bases in the middle. From germline, CDR1 is SGHRS and CDR2 YFSETQ. This CDR3 has 16 amino acids. The CDR3: CASSLLLASSYNEQFF. CDR3 DNA sequence: TGCGCCAGCAGCTTGTTACTGGCCAGCTCCTACAATGAGCAGTTCTTC.

The chain employs TRBV4-3 and TRBJ1-2; D is unresolved. The CDR3 consists of 15 residues. The germline CDR1 and CDR2 sequences are LGHNA and YSLEER. V gave up 6 bases and J gave up 0 bases, with 14 bases separating them. As DNA, the CDR3 is TGCGCCAGCAGTCCCGACCTTAGAGCTAACTATGGCTACACCTTC. This translates into CASSPDLRANYGYTF.

The chain couples TRBV30 to TRBJ2-3, with unresolved D. The CDR3 is 10 residues long. The ends were cut back, 0 bases at V and 12 bases at J, with 7 bases in the middle. Germline V gene data show CDR1 as GTSNPN and CDR2 as SVGIG (reference sequence). CDR3 loop: CAWSVPPQYF. In DNA, the CDR3 is TGTGCCTGGAGTGTACCCCCTCAGTATTTT.

The chain joins TRBV9 to TRBJ2-1; D perhaps matches TRBD1 (8 bases). The germline V gene encodes CDR1 SGDLS and CDR2 YYNGEE. This CDR3 comprises 17 residues. The V and J ends lost 0 bases and 6 bases respectively, with 19 bases between them. This CDR3 reads CASSVEWGGTGRNEQFF. The CDR3 DNA is TGTGCCAGCAGCGTAGAGTGGGGGGGGACAGGCCGCAATGAGCAGTTCTTC.

In its sample, this clone was seen a few times. The chain carries TRBV7-2 and TRBJ1-1; D remains ambiguous. Between the trimmed V and J ends, which lost 1 base and 1 base, there was a span of 7 bases. Germline CDR1 and CDR2: SGHTA and FQGNSA. This CDR3 is 14 amino acids long. CDR3 residues: CASSLVGANTEAFF. The CDR3 nucleotides are TGTGCCAGCAGCTTAGTAGGCGCGAACACTGAAGCTTTCTTT. The full variable domain, completed using reference TRBV7-2 and TRBJ1-1, is GAGVSQSPSNKVTEKGKDVELRCDPISGHTALYWYRQSLGQGLEFLIYFQGNSAPDKSGLPSDRFSAERTGGSVSTLTIQRTQQEDSAVYLCASSLVGANTEAFFGQGTRLTVV.

The chain is built from TRBV19 and TRBJ1-1; tentative D call: TRBD1 (5 bases). CDR3 size: 14 residues. Germline V gene data show CDR1 as LNHDA and CDR2 as SQIVND (reference sequence). The germline V and J ends were trimmed by 5 bases and 4 bases, with 14 bases remaining between them. In DNA, the CDR3 is TGTGCCAGTAGTGCGGAATGGAGGGGCACTGAAGCTTTCTTT. Amino acid sequence: CASSAEWRGTEAFF.

The chain couples TRBV11-1 to TRBJ2-5; no definite D call. Germline-derived CDR1 and CDR2 are SGHAT and FQDESV (reference sequence). The length of the CDR3 is 13 residues. Trimming left V 1 base short and J 7 bases short, with 10 bases between. CDR3 bases: TGTGCCAGCAGCTTAGAGTTACTTACGACCCAGTACTTC. It yields the protein CASSLELLTTQYF.

The V and J genes are TRBV29-1 and TRBJ2-7, with TRBD1 matching 11 bases. The CDR3 length is 14 residues. V was clipped by 7 bases and J by 3 bases; unmatched bases: 8. CDR1 and CDR2 (germline): SQVTM, ANQGSEA. The CDR3 sequence is CSASPGTGGYEQYF. CDR3 DNA sequence: TGCAGCGCCTCGCCCGGGACAGGGGGCTACGAGCAGTACTTC.

This clone has only a few counts. This chain uses TRBV28 with TRBJ2-1; D not resolved. This CDR3 comprises 16 residues. CDR1 and CDR2 (germline): MDHEN, SYDVKM. The V end lost 5 bases, the J end lost 9 bases, and 23 bases lay between the germline ends. DNA of the CDR3: TGTGCCAGCAGTCCTCCCCTGGGCCGAGGTAAACGTGAGCAGTTCTTC. Translating gives CASSPPLGRGKREQFF.

The chain recombines TRBV6-5 with TRBJ2-7; D is possibly TRBD1 or TRBD2 (5 bases each). The CDR3 sequence is 14 residues long. Trimming removed 6 bases at V and 0 bases at J, with 12 bases between. The germline V gene has CDR1 MNHEY and CDR2 SVGAGI. CDR3 loop: CASSLGTGSYEQYF. The CDR3 nucleotides are TGTGCCAGCAGCCTCGGGACCGGCTCCTACGAGCAGTACTTC.

This clone appeared a few times. This sequence joins TRBV6-6 and TRBJ2-7; 8 bases fit TRBD2. Germline trimming cut 8 bases from V and 9 bases from J; bases unmatched to any gene: 9. Germline CDR1 reads MNHNY; CDR2 reads SVGAGI (reference sequence). CDR3 length: 12 amino acids. The CDR3 DNA follows: TGTGCCAGCCACACTGGGCGGGGGGTGCAGTACTTC. Translating it yields CASHTGRGVQYF.

This rearrangement joins TRBV30 to TRBJ1-3, with TRBD1 as a possible D gene (5 bases). CDR3 size: 17 residues. V was shortened by 1 base and J by 0 bases, with 16 bases between the two germline ends. In germline, CDR1 is GTSNPN, CDR2 SVGIG (reference sequence). CDR3: CAWSGGGGLYSGNTIYF. The CDR3 nucleotides read TGTGCCTGGAGTGGGGGGGGAGGGCTCTACTCTGGAAACACCATATATTTT.

This clone was detected a few times. This chain links TRBV29-1 with TRBJ1-1, with 7 nucleotides matching TRBD1. The CDR3 consists of 13 residues. Germline trimming cut 6 bases from V and 6 bases from J; bases unmatched to any gene: 10. Germline assignment: CDR1 SQVTM and CDR2 ANQGSEA. DNA of the CDR3: TGCAGCGTCGTTAGACAGGGAACGGCTGAAGCTTTCTTT. It specifies CSVVRQGTAEAFF.

The genes are TRBV29-1 and TRBJ1-1; 8 nucleotides match TRBD1. There are 14 residues in the CDR3. Germline lookup yields CDR1 SQVTM and CDR2 ANQGSEA. Trimming at V came to 8 bases and at J to 0 bases, leaving 8 bases not matched to a gene. CDR3: CSFAQGAMNTEAFF. In DNA form, the CDR3 reads TGCAGCTTTGCCCAGGGGGCCATGAACACTGAAGCTTTCTTT.

The chain links TRBV28 to TRBJ1-2, with a tentative D call TRBD1 (6 bases). CDR1 is MDHEN and CDR2 is SYDVKM in the germline V gene. The CDR3 is 13 residues long. V was clipped by 4 bases and J by 2 bases, with 8 bases between them. CDR3 amino acids: CASSSGQNYGYTF. CDR3 coding DNA: TGTGCCAGCAGTTCCGGACAGAACTATGGCTACACCTTC.

A remark on this clone: In this CDR3 the conserved last residue, phenylalanine or tryptophan, is missing, so a read error is likely. The limits of the CDR3 on the DNA are not certain, so only TCRdb's listed CDR3 is given. The V gene is TRBV3-1 (or the pseudogene TRBV3-2), the J gene TRBJ2-7; the D call TRBD2 from the table was never checked on the DNA. CDR1 and CDR2 from the germline V gene are LGHDT and YNNKEL (reference sequence). The CDR3 extends over 15 residues, inclusive of both ends. Here the CDR3 reads CASSPVYGPPMKLEI.

V usage is TRBV27 and J usage is TRBJ2-7; the match to TRBD1 covers 9 bases. The germline V gene encodes CDR1 MNHEY and CDR2 SMNVEV (reference sequence). J gave up 2 bases and V 2 bases, and 13 bases lay outside the gene matches. CDR3 length equals 18 residues. For the CDR3, the DNA is TGTGCCAGCAGTTTAGGGGGGACAGGGATATGGATTCCCTACGAGCAGTACTTC. Its translation is CASSLGGTGIWIPYEQYF.

The chain couples TRBV7-8 to TRBJ2-6; D call uncertain. Germline V gene sequence: CDR1 SGHVS, CDR2 FQNEAQ. Trimming cost V 5 bases and J 3 bases, with 11 bases left between them. The CDR3 extends over 15 amino acids. In DNA, the CDR3 is TGTGCCAGCAGCCCCGTGGGAAATGGGGCCAACGTCCTGACTTTC. Encoded protein: CASSPVGNGANVLTF. Complete variable domain (other parts from reference TRBV7-8 and TRBJ2-6): GAGVSQSPRYKVAKRGQDVALRCDPISGHVSLFWYQQALGQGPEFLTYFQNEAQLDKSGLPSDRFFAERPEGSVSTLKIQRTQQEDSAVYLCASSPVGNGANVLTFGAGSRLTVL.

This chain joins TRBV6-5 and TRBJ1-1; 7 bases agree with TRBD1. The V gene end was trimmed by 6 bases and the J gene end by 1 base; junction bases not matched to a gene: 5. This CDR3 has 14 residues. Germline V CDR1 and CDR2: MNHEY, SVGAGI. The CDR3 DNA is TGTGCCAGCAGGACGGACAGGAGGAACACTGAAGCTTTCTTT. This sequence encodes CASRTDRRNTEAFF.